The clone carrying this TCR beta chain was recorded many times. The target antigen is unknown. The investigators amplified TCR beta CDR3 regions from RNA transcripts. TCR CDR3 underwent first-round RT-PCR with the HTBI primer set. TCRdb reprocessed the multiplex PCR reads with MiXCR, giving one entry per CDR3 protein. The sample holds over 500,000 distinct CDR3 sequences, 46% seen once. This specimen comes from a study of T cells in Graves' hyperthyroidism and ophthalmopathy. Study results and caveats: Expanded thyroid clonotypes (above 0.001) were mostly also found in blood.

Trimming shortened V by 3 bases and J by 6 bases, and 7 bases separated the two germline ends. Per the germline V gene, CDR1 is SGDLS and CDR2 is YYNGEE. This CDR3 has 11 residues. This chain joins TRBV9 and TRBJ2-7; D remains unclear. Material: peripheral blood or thyroid tissue (not recorded which). The sequence was obtained from an adult woman with Graves' disease, either hyperthyroidism or ophthalmopathy (not recorded which). DNA of the CDR3: TGTGCCAGCAGCGCCGACACCGAGCAGTACTTC. Amino acids: CASSADTEQYF.